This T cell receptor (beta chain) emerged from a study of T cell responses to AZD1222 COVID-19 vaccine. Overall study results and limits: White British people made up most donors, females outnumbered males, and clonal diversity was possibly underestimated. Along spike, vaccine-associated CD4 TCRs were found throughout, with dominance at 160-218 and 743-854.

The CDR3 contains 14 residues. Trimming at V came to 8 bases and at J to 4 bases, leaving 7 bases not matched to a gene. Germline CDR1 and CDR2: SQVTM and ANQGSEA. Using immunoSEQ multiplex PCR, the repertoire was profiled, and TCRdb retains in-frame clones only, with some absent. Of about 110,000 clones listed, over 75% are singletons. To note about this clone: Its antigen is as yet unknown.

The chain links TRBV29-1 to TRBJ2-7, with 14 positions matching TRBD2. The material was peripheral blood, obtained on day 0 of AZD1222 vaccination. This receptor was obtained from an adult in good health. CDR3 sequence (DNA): TGCAGCTACGGGACTAGCGGGAGTCTGTACGAGCAGTACTTC. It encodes CSYGTSGSLYEQYF.